This T cell receptor (beta chain) was profiled in a study of early T cells in non-severe SARS-CoV-2 infection. Study information: The study sequenced bulk RNA from unsorted whole blood, with chains unpaired. Study-wide points: Missing private and CD4 specificities, VDJdb matching favored anti-spike CD8 responses.

Trimming removed 5 bases from V and 8 bases from J; junction bases left unmatched: 10. The germline V gene has CDR1 SGHAT and CDR2 FQNNGV. The CDR3 loop spans 16 amino acids. TCRdb used MiXCR to reprocess the 5' RACE reads, holding one entry per CDR3 protein. The table lists about 55,000 distinct CDR3 sequences, 15% of them singletons, with over 8% in the top ten. This clonotype was seen ten or more times. Antigen unknown. Source: whole blood, taken at baseline. This TCR derives from an adult who was a healthcare worker with PCR-confirmed SARS-CoV-2 infection or an uninfected control (not recorded which). The chain has TRBV11-2 and TRBJ1-4; 11 positions agree with TRBD1. The CDR3 DNA follows: TGTGCCAGCAGCCCAGGGCGGACAGGGGGCGTCGAAAAACTGTTTTTT. Protein: CASSPGRTGGVEKLFF.